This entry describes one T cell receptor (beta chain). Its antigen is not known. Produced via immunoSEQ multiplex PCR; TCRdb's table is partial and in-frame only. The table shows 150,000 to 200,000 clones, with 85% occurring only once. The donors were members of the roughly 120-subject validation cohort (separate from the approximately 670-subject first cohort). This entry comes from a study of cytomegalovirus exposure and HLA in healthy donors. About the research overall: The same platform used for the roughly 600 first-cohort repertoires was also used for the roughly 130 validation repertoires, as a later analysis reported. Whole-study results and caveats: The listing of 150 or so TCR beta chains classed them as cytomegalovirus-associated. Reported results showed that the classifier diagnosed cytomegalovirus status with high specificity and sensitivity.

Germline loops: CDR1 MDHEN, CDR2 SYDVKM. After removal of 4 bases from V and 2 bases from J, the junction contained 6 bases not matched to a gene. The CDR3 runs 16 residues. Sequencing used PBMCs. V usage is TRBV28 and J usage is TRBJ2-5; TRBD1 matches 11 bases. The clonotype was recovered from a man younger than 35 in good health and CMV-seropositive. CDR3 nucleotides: TGTGCCAGCAGTTCGCCGGGACAGGGGGTTCAAGAGACCCAGTACTTC. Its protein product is CASSSPGQGVQETQYF.